This T cell receptor (beta chain) derives from a study of blood T cell repertoires in COVID-19. The CDR3 is 14 residues long. With 0 bases removed from V and 4 bases from J, the gap between germline ends came to 7 bases. Germline values: CDR1 LNHDA, CDR2 SQIVND (reference sequence). Only in-frame clones appear in the TCRdb table, and some are missing; sequencing was by immunoSEQ multiplex PCR. The table lists around 47,000 clones, about 88% of them singletons, with approximately 9.6% in the top ten. This clone is a singleton in its sample. Sequences were obtained from peripheral blood. The TCR comes from a man aged 45-65 years with active COVID-19. The chain uses TRBV19 and TRBJ2-1; D is unclear. The CDR3 loop is CASSIDAIYNEQFF. The CDR3 bases are TGTGCCAGTAGTATAGATGCGATTTACAATGAGCAGTTCTTC.